This record covers a single TCR beta chain. Germline V gives CDR1 SGHDT, CDR2 YYEEEE. This CDR3 contains 14 residues. V shed 0 bases and J shed 4 bases, with 10 bases lying between them. This entry comes from a study of blood T cell repertoires in COVID-19. Study context: Sites across the United States, Italy and Spain contributed samples from acute and convalescent COVID-19. T cells, B-cell-depleted T cells, or PBMCs supplied cDNA or gDNA.

Followed over time, Seattle patients had been enrolled while infection was active. As originally analysed: From reference gene primer amplification, estimates of nucleated cell counts were derived. Only in-frame clones appear in the TCRdb table, and some are missing; sequencing was by immunoSEQ multiplex PCR. V and J calls plus clone size are reproduced from that table; the DNA served to infer D and trimming. The repertoire has 150,000 to 200,000 clones, 82% of them found once; the top ten carry around 7%. The sequenced sample consisted of peripheral blood. This chain connects TRBV5-6 to TRBJ2-5; D may be TRBD1 (6 bases). This TCR came from a middle-aged woman with COVID-19, enrolled during active disease. Here the CDR3 DNA reads TGTGCCAGCAGCTTGGTACAGGGCGGAGAGACCCAGTACTTC. Its translation is CASSLVQGGETQYF.